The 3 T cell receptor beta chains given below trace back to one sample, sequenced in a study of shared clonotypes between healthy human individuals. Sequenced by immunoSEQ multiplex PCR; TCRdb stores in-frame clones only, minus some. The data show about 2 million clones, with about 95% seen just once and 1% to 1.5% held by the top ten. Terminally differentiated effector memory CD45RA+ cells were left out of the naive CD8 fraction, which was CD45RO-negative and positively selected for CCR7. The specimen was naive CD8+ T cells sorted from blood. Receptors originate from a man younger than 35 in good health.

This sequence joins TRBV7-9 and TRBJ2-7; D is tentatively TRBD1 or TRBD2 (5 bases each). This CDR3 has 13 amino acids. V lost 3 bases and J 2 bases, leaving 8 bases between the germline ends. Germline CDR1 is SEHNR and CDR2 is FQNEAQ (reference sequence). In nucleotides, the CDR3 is TGTGCCAGCAGCTTTTGGGACGCCTACGAGCAGTACTTC. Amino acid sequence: CASSFWDAYEQYF.

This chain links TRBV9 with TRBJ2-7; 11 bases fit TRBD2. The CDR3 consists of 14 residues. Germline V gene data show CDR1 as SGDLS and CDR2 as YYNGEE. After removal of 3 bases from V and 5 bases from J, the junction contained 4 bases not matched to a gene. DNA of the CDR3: TGTGCCAGCAGCGGACTGGGACTAGCGGACGAGCAGTACTTC. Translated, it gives CASSGLGLADEQYF.

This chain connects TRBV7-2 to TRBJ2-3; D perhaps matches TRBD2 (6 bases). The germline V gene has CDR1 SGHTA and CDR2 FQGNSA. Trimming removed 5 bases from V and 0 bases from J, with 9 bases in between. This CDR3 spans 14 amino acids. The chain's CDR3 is CASSGTFSTDTQYF. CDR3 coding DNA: TGTGCCAGCAGCGGGACTTTCAGCACAGATACGCAGTATTTT.